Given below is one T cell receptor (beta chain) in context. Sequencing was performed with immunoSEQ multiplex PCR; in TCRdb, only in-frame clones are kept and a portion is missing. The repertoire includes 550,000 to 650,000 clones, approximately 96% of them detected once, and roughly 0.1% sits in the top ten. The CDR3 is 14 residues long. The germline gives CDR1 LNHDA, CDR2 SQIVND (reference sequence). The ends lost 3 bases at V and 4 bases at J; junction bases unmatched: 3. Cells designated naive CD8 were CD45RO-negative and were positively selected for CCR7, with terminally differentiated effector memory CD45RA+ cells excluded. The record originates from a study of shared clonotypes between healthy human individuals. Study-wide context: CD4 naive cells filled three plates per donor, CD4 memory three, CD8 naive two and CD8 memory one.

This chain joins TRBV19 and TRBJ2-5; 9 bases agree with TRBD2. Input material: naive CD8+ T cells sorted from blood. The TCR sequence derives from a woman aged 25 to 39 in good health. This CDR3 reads CASSIILAGETQYF. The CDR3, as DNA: TGTGCCAGTAGTATTATACTAGCGGGAGAGACCCAGTACTTC.